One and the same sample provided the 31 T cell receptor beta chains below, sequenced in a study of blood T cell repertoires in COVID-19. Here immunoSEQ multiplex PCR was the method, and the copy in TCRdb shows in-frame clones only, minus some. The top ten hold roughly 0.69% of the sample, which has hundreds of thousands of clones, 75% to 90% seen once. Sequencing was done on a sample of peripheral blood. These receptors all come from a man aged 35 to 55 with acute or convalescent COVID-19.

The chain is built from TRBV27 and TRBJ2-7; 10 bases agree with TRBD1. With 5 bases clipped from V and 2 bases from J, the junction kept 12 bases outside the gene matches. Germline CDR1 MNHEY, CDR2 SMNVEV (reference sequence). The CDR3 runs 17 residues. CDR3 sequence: CASSPGPTGGKTYEQYF. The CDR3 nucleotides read TGTGCCAGCAGTCCTGGTCCGACAGGGGGCAAAACCTACGAGCAGTACTTC.

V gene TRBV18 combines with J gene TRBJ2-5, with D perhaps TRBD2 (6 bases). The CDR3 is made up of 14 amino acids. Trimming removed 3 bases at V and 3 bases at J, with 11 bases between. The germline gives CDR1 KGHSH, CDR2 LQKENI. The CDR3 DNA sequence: TGTGCCAGCTCACCTTTTCGGGGGAAAGAGACCCAGTACTTC. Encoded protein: CASSPFRGKETQYF.

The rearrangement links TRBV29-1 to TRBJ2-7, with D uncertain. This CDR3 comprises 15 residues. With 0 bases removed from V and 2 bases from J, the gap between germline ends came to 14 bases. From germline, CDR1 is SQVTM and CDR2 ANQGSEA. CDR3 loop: CSVEESQVDTYEQYF. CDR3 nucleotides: TGCAGCGTTGAAGAGAGTCAGGTCGATACCTACGAGCAGTACTTC.

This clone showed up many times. For the CDR3, the DNA is TGTGCCACCAGTGATTCGGGGGTATCTGGAAACACCATATATTTT. Residues: CATSDSGVSGNTIYF. This chain links TRBV24-1 with TRBJ1-3; D possibly corresponds to TRBD1 (5 bases). V was pared by 2 bases and J by 1 base, with 8 bases between. This CDR3 region has 15 residues. From germline, CDR1 is KGHDR and CDR2 SFDVKD.

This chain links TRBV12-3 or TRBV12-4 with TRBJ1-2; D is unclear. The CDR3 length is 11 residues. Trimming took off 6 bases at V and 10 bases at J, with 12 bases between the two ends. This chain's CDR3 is CASRFGLIYTF. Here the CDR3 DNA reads TGTGCCAGCAGGTTCGGACTGATCTACACCTTC.

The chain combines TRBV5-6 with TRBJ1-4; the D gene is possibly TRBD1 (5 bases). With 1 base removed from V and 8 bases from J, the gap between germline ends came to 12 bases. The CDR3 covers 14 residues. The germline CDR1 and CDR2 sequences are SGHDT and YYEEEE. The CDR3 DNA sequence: TGTGCCAGCAGCTTGCTAGGGGCCTCAGAAAAACTGTTTTTT. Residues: CASSLLGASEKLFF.

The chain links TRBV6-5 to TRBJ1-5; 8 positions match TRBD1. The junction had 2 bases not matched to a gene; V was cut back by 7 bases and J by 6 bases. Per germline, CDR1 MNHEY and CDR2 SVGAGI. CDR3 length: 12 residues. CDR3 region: CASNTGGQPQHF. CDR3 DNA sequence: TGTGCCAGCAATACAGGGGGTCAGCCCCAGCATTTT.

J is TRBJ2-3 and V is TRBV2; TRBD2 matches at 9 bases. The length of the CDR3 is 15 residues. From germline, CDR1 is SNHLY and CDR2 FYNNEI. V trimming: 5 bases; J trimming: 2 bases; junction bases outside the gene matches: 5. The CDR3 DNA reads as TGTGCCAGCAGTTTCGAGCGGGGGGACACAGATACGCAGTATTTT. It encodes CASSFERGDTDTQYF.

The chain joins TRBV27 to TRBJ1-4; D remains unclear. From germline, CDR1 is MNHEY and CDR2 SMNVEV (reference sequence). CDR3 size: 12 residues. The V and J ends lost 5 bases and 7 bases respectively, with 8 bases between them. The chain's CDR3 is CASSNGGEKLFF. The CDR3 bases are TGTGCCAGCAGTAACGGTGGTGAAAAACTGTTTTTT.

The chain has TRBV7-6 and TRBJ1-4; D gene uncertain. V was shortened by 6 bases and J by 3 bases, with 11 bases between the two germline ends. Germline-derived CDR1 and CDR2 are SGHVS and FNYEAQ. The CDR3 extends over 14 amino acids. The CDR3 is CASSIAASNEKLFF. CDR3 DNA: TGTGCCAGCAGTATCGCGGCGTCTAATGAAAAACTGTTTTTT.

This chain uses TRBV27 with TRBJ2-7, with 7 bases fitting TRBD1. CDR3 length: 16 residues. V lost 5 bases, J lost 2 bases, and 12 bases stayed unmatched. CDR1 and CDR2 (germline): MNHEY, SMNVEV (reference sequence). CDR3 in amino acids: CASSPPGQVFPYEQYF. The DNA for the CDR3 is TGTGCCAGCAGTCCACCCGGACAGGTCTTTCCCTACGAGCAGTACTTC.

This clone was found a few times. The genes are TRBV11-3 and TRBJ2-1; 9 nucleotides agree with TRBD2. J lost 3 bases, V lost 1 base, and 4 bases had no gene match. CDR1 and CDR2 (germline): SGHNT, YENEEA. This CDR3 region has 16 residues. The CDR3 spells CASSLVSSGDYNEQFF. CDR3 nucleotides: TGTGCCAGCAGCTTAGTTTCTAGCGGGGACTACAATGAGCAGTTCTTC.

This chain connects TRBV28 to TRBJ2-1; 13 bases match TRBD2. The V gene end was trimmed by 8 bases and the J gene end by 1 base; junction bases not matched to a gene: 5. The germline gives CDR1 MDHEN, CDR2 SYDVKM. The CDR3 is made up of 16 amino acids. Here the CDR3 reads CASSTSGRDSYNEQFF. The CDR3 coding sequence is TGTGCCAGCTCCACTAGCGGGAGGGATTCCTACAATGAGCAGTTCTTC.

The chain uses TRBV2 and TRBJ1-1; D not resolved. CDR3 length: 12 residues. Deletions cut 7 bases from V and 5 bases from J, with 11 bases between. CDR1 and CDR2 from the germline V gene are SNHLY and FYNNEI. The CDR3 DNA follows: TGTGCCAGCAAAACTCAGGCGACTGAAGCTTTCTTT. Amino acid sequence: CASKTQATEAFF.

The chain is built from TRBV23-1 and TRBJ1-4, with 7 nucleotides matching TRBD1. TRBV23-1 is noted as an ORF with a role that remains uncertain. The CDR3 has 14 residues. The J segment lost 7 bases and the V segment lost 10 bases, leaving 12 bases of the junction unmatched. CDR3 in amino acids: CANGTAPRGEKLFF. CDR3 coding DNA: TGCGCCAACGGGACAGCTCCCAGAGGTGAAAAACTGTTTTTT.

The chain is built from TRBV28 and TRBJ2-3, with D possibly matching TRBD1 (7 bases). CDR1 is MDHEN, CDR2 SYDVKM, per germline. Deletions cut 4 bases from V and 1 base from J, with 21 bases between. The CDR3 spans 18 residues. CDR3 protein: CASSSRDSFWGGTDTQYF. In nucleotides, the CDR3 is TGTGCCAGCAGTTCCCGGGACAGTTTTTGGGGGGGCACAGATACGCAGTATTTT. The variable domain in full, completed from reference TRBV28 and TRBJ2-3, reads DVKVTQSSRYLVKRTGEKVFLECVQDMDHENMFWYRQDPGLGLRLIYFSYDVKMKEKGDIPEGYSVSREKKERFSLILESASTNQTSMYLCASSSRDSFWGGTDTQYFGPGTRLTVL.

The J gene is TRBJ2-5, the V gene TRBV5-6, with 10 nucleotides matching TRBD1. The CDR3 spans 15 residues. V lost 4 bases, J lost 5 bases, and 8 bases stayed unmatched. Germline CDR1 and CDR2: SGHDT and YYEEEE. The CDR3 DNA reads TGTGCCAGCAGCCTGACGGGACAGGGGAAGGAGACCCAGTACTTC. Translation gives CASSLTGQGKETQYF. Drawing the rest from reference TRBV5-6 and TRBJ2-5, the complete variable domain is DAGVTQSPTHLIKTRGQQVTLRCSPKSGHDTVSWYQQALGQGPQFIFQYYEEEERQRGNFPDRFSGHQFPNYSSELNVNALLLGDSALYLCASSLTGQGKETQYFGPGTRLLVL.

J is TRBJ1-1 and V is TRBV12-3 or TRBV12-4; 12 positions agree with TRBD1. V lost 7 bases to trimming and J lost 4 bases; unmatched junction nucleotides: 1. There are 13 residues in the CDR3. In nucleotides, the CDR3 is TGTGCCAGCAAGGGACAGGGGGCCACTGAAGCTTTCTTT. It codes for CASKGQGATEAFF.

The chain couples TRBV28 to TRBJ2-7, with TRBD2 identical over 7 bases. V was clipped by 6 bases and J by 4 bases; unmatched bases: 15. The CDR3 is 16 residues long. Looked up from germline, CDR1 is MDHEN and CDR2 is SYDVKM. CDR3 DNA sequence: TGTGCCAGCAGCCTCTTAGGGGCGGGGGAAAGTTACGAGCAGTACTTC. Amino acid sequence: CASSLLGAGESYEQYF.

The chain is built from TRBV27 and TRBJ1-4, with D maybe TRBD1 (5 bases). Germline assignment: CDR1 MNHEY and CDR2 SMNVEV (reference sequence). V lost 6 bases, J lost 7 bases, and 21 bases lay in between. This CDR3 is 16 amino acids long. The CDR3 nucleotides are TGTGCCAGCAGCTGTGGGGAGGGGCAGGCGTGTGAAAAACTGTTTTTT. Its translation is CASSCGEGQACEKLFF.

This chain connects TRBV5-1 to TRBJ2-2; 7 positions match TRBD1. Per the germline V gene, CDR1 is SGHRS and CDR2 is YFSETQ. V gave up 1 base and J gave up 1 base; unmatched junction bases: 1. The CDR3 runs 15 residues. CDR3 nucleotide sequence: TGCGCCAGCAGCTTGTACAGGGGGAACACCGGGGAGCTGTTTTTT. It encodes CASSLYRGNTGELFF.

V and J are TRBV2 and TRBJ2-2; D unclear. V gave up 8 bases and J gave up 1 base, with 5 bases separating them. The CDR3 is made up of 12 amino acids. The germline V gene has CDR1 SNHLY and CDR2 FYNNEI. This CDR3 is CASGRNTGELFF. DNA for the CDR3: TGTGCCAGCGGCCGGAACACCGGGGAGCTGTTTTTT.

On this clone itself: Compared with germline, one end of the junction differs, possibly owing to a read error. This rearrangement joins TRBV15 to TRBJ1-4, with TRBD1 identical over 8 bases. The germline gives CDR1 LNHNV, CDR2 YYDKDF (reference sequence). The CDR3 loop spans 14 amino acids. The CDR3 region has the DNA TGTGCCACCACCAGAGACAGGGGAAATGAAAAACTGTTTTTT. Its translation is CATTRDRGNEKLFF. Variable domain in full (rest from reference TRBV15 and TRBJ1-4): DAMVIQNPRYQVTQFGKPVTLSCSQTLNHNVMYWYQQKSSQAPKLLFHYYDKDFNNEADTPDNFQSRRPNTSFCFLDIRSPGLGDTAMYLCATTRDRGNEKLFFGSGTQLSVL.

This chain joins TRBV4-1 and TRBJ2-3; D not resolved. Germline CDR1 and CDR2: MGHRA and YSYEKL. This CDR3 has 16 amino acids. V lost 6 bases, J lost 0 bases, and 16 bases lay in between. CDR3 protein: CASSQSSYTSTDTQYF. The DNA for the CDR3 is TGCGCCAGCAGTCAAAGTTCTTATACTAGCACAGATACGCAGTATTTT.

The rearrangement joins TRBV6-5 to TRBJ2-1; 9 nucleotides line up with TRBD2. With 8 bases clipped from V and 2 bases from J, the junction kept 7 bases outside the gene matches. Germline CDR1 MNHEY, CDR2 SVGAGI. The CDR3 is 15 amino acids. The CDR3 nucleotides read TGTGCCAGCCCTAGGGCGGGGGGGACCTACAATGAGCAGTTCTTC. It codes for CASPRAGGTYNEQFF.

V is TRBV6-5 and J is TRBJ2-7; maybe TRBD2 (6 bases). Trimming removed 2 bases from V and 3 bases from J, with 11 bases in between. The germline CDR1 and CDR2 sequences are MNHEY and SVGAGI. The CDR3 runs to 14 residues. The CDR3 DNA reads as TGTGCCAGCAGTTACACGGGACTGAGCTACGAGCAGTACTTC. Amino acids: CASSYTGLSYEQYF.

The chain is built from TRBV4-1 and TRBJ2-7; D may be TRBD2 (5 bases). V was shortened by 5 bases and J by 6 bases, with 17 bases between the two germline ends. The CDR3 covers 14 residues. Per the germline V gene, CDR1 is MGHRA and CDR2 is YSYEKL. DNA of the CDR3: TGCGCCAGCAGCGAAGGAGGTGTAGGTTTCGAGCAGTACTTC. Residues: CASSEGGVGFEQYF.

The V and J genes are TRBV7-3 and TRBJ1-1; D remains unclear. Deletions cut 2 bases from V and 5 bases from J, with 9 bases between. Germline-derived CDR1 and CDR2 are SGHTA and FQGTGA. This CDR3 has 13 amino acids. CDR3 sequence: CASSLSGGTEAFF. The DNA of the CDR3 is TGTGCCAGCAGCTTATCTGGCGGGACTGAAGCTTTCTTT.

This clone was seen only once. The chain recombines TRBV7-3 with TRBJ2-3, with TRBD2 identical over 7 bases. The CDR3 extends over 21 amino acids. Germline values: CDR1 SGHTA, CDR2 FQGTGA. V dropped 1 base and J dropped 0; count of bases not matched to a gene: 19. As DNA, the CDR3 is TGTGCCAGCAGCTTAAAGGGGAGGGGAGCGGGACCCCCCTCGAGCACAGATACGCAGTATTTT. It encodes CASSLKGRGAGPPSSTDTQYF.

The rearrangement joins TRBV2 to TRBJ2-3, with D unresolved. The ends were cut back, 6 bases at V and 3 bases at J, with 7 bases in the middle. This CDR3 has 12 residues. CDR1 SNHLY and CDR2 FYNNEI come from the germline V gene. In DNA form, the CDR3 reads TGTGCCAGCAGCGGGTGGACAGATACGCAGTATTTT. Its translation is CASSGWTDTQYF. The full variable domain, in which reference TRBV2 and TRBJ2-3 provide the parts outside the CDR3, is EPEVTQTPSHQVTQMGQEVILRCVPISNHLYFYWYRQILGQKVEFLVSFYNNEISEKSEIFDDQFSVERPDGSNFTLKIRSTKLEDSAMYFCASSGWTDTQYFGPGTRLTVL.

The CDR3, as DNA: TGTGCCAGCAGCTTAGATCCCACAGGATTCACCGAAGCTTTCTTT. It yields the protein CASSLDPTGFTEAFF. This sequence joins TRBV11-2 and TRBJ1-1; D possibly corresponds to TRBD1 (5 bases). The germline V gene encodes CDR1 SGHAT and CDR2 FQNNGV. The CDR3 has 15 residues. V was trimmed by 0 bases and J by 8 bases, leaving 16 bases between them.